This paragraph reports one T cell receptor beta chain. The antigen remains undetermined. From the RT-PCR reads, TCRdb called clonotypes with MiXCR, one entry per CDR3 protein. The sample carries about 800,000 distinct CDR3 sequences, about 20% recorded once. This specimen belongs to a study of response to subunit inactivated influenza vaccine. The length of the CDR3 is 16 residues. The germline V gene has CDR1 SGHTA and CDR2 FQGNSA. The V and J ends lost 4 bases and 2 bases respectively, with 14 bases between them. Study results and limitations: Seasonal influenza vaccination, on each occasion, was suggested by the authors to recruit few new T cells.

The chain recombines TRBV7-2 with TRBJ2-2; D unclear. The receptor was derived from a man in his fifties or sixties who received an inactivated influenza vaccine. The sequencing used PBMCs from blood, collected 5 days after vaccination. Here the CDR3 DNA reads TGTGCCAGCAGCTCGACTTTTTTGGGCAACACCGGGGAGCTGTTTTTT. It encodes CASSSTFLGNTGELFF.